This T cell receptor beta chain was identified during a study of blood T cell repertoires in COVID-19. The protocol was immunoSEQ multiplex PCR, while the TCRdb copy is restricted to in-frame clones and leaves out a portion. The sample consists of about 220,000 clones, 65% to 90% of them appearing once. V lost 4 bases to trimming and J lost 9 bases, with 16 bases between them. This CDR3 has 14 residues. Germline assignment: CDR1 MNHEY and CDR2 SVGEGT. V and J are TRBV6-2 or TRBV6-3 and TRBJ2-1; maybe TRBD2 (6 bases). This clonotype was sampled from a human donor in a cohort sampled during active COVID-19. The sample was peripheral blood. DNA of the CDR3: TGTGCCAGCAGTTCAACCGGCAGGAGGGGTGAGCAGTTCTTC. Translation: CASSSTGRRGEQFF.